Given below is one T cell receptor beta chain in context. Some clones are missing from TCRdb's copy, which holds only in-frame ones; the method was immunoSEQ multiplex PCR. In the table there are under 60,000 clones, about 80% of which are singletons. This entry belongs to a study of blood T cell repertoires in COVID-19. Study-level background: Donors in the United States, Italy and Spain gave samples during acute or convalescent COVID-19.

There are 14 residues in the CDR3. V lost 5 bases and J lost 1, with 11 bases in between. The germline V gene encodes CDR1 SNHLY and CDR2 FYNNEI. Sequenced sample: peripheral blood. The TCR sequence derives from a man in his sixties with acute or convalescent COVID-19. The gene calls are TRBV2 and TRBJ1-1; D ambiguous. This chain's CDR3 is CASSPPTRNTEAFF. The CDR3 DNA is TGTGCCAGCAGTCCTCCCACACGGAACACTGAAGCTTTCTTT.